This T cell receptor (beta chain) was observed in a study of tumor and adjacent non-tumor tissue in lung cancer. Study details: Each sample yielded 3.5 million to 4.5 million productive TCRbeta reads on average.

This clonotype was observed a handful of times. A modified ARM-PCR protocol with three rounds of nested PCR amplified TCRbeta. TCRdb recomputed calls from the multiplex PCR reads with MiXCR, one row per CDR3 protein. This table has 47,000 or so distinct CDR3 sequences, less than 70% appearing once. CDR1 is MGHDK, CDR2 SYGVNS, per germline. Trimming removed 1 base at V and 4 bases at J, with 13 bases between. There are 15 residues in the CDR3. This sample's RNA came from whole unsorted tissue. This non-tumor lung sample came from over 3 cm beyond the tumor edge. The sequence was obtained from a woman aged 70-85 years with non-small cell lung cancer. V and J are TRBV25-1 and TRBJ1-1; no reliable D call. Sequencing was performed on distant non-tumor lung tissue. The CDR3 is CASSEFTLEGTEAFF. The DNA of the CDR3 is TGTGCCAGCAGTGAATTCACTTTAGAGGGCACTGAAGCTTTCTTT.